A single sample is the source of the 8 T cell receptor beta chains below, sequenced in a study of blood T cell repertoires in COVID-19. Sequencing used immunoSEQ multiplex PCR; TCRdb keeps in-frame clones, though not all of them. The table has about 69,000 clones, approximately 75% seen once. Sequencing input: peripheral blood. The receptors shown here come from a human donor in a cohort sampled during active COVID-19.

V usage is TRBV28 and J usage is TRBJ1-1; 7 bases match TRBD1. The V segment lost 6 bases and the J segment 0 bases; nucleotides outside the gene matches: 7. This CDR3 has 15 amino acids. CDR1 is MDHEN, CDR2 SYDVKM, per germline. CDR3 amino acids: CASSRPDRVNTEAFF. DNA of the CDR3: TGTGCCAGCAGCCGCCCCGACAGGGTGAACACTGAAGCTTTCTTT.

This clone was counted between two and nine times. This rearrangement joins TRBV9 to TRBJ2-7; D perhaps matches TRBD2 (6 bases). V lost 0 bases, J lost 3 bases, and 13 bases lay in between. Germline V gene data show CDR1 as SGDLS and CDR2 as YYNGEE. This CDR3 is built from 15 residues. The chain's CDR3 is CASSVAGTSYYEQYF. DNA of the CDR3: TGTGCCAGCAGCGTAGCTGGCACTAGCTACTACGAGCAGTACTTC.

This chain connects TRBV19 to TRBJ1-3; 7 bases match TRBD1. The CDR3 runs to 12 residues. Germline CDR1 reads LNHDA; CDR2 reads SQIVND (reference sequence). V was pared by 8 bases and J by 2 bases, with 0 bases of the junction left unmatched. This chain's CDR3 is CASGTAGNTIYF. CDR3 nucleotides: TGTGCCAGTGGGACAGCTGGAAACACCATATATTTT.

In DNA, the CDR3 is TGTGCCAGCAGCTTAAGGGACAGGGTCAACACCGGGGAGCTGTTTTTT. This codes for CASSLRDRVNTGELFF. This sequence joins TRBV11-2 and TRBJ2-2; 9 nucleotides match TRBD1. The CDR3 spans 16 residues. Germline values: CDR1 SGHAT, CDR2 FQNNGV. V lost 2 bases to trimming and J lost 2 bases; unmatched junction nucleotides: 3.

The chain joins TRBV7-6 to TRBJ2-1; 10 bases agree with TRBD2. The CDR3 runs to 14 residues. Germline V gene sequence: CDR1 SGHVS, CDR2 FNYEAQ. J gave up 7 bases and V 2 bases, and 2 bases lay outside the gene matches. In nucleotides, the CDR3 is TGTGCCAGCAGCTTAACTAGCGGGATAAATGAGCAGTTCTTC. Its protein product is CASSLTSGINEQFF.

In its sample, this clone was seen once. The chain carries TRBV10-3 and TRBJ1-6; D unclear. Germline values: CDR1 ENHRY, CDR2 SYGVKD. Trimming shortened V by 9 bases and J by 0 bases, and 6 bases separated the two germline ends. The CDR3 is made up of 13 amino acids. The CDR3 DNA reads as TGTGCCATGAAGAGCTCCTATAATTCACCCCTCCACTTT. Its translation is CAMKSSYNSPLHF.

This clone was picked up many times. The junction differs from germline at one of its ends, possibly a read error. This chain uses TRBV5-1 with TRBJ2-3, with 9 bases that match TRBD2. This CDR3 has 16 amino acids. The germline V gene has CDR1 SGHRS and CDR2 YFSETQ. The DNA for the CDR3 is TGCGCCCGCAGCTGGGGGCGCGGGGGGGAGGAAGATACGCAGTATTTT. Translation gives CARSWGRGGEEDTQYF.

The chain links TRBV10-2 to TRBJ2-3; the match to TRBD2 covers 10 bases. This CDR3 has 16 amino acids. Trimming cost V 0 bases and J 2 bases; bases outside gene matches: 2. Germline values: CDR1 WSHSY, CDR2 SAAADI. Written as DNA, the CDR3 is TGCGCCAGCAGTGAGTCTAGCGGGGGGAACACAGATACGCAGTATTTT. It yields the protein CASSESSGGNTDTQYF.